This TCR beta chain was identified in a study of lymphopenia after photon versus proton radiotherapy. This CDR3 contains 15 residues. Germline-derived CDR1 and CDR2 are WNHNN and SYGVQD (reference sequence). After removal of 3 bases from V and 9 bases from J, the junction contained 9 bases not matched to a gene. The study, taken as a whole, reports: Photon-treated patients lost naive T cells and TCR diversity; proton-treated stayed stable. Larger post-nadir TCR diversity loss correlated inversely with survival in deceased patients.

Notes on this clone: Its antigen is not identified.

Sequencing was performed with immunoSEQ multiplex PCR; in TCRdb, only in-frame clones are kept and a portion is missing. The repertoire has 18,000 or so clones, approximately 91% of them found once; the top ten carry more than 8.5%. The material was peripheral blood, obtained from a patient treated with proton-based radiotherapy. This sequence was found in a man aged 70 or older with pancreatic cancer. The chain couples TRBV10-1 to TRBJ2-1, with TRBD2 matching over 9 bases. Here the CDR3 reads CASSDHPSGTVEQFF. The CDR3, as DNA: TGCGCCAGCAGTGATCATCCTAGCGGGACGGTTGAGCAGTTCTTC.